This T cell receptor beta chain was profiled in a study of blood T cell repertoires in COVID-19. At the level of the study: The analysed material was cDNA or gDNA that came from T cells, B-cell-depleted T cells, or PBMCs.

The CDR3 is 15 residues long. Trimming pared 5 bases from V and 4 bases from J, leaving 12 bases between. CDR1 is SGHTA and CDR2 is FQGNSA in the germline V gene. Libraries were prepared by immunoSEQ multiplex PCR; TCRdb keeps only in-frame clonotypes and omits some of them. Of about 270,000 clones listed, about 86% are singletons. The Seattle site enrolled patients during active infection and followed them longitudinally. Source material: peripheral blood. The sequence was obtained from a woman in her 30s with COVID-19, enrolled during active disease. The V and J genes are TRBV7-2 and TRBJ1-6; D unresolved. CDR3 coding DNA: TGTGCCAGCAGCGCGCGGGCTACGTATAATTCACCCCTCCACTTT. Its protein product is CASSARATYNSPLHF.